This T cell receptor (beta chain) was found in a study of cytomegalovirus exposure and HLA in healthy donors. As for the study in general: In a later analysis, the roughly 120 validation repertoires were reported to have used the same platform as the approximately 620 first-cohort repertoires. Study-level results: CMV antigen specificity was confirmed in vitro for a few CMV-associated chains. It was found in a later analysis that first-cohort TCR clusters tended to co-occur in the 120 validation repertoires.

Sequencing used immunoSEQ multiplex PCR; TCRdb keeps in-frame clones, though not all of them. The data show approximately 230,000 clones, about 90% seen once. CDR1 MNHNS and CDR2 SASEGT come from the germline V gene. The junction had 3 bases not matched to a gene; V was cut back by 4 bases and J by 2 bases. This CDR3 has 15 residues. About this clone: Its antigen remains unidentified.

The specimen was PBMCs. This clonotype was sampled from a man between 18 and 29 years old in good health and CMV-seropositive. V gene TRBV6-1 combines with J gene TRBJ1-3, with TRBD1 identical over 9 bases. This chain's CDR3 is CASSGGTGPGNTIYF. The CDR3 region has the DNA TGTGCCAGCAGTGGGGGGACAGGGCCTGGAAACACCATATATTTT.